These T cell receptor beta chains were read from a single sample in a study of shared clonotypes between healthy human individuals. Some clones are missing from TCRdb's copy, which holds only in-frame ones; the method was immunoSEQ multiplex PCR. This sample carries roughly 2.6 million clones, over 85% of them seen once, and the ten largest clones take roughly 0.14%. The sample consisted of naive CD4+ T cells sorted from blood. The receptors stem from a man younger than 35 in good health. The CDR3 runs from the conserved cysteine through the conserved F or W. The order of the fields is CDR3 protein, CDR3 DNA, clone size, D gene, CDR3 length, V gene, J gene. A D gene is named only where the DNA matches it firmly. Only some rows state a clone size, as once, few, many or a class for expanded clones.

cdr3_aa: CASRKIRSGSSYNEQFF
cdr3_nt: TGTGCCAGTAGAAAAATCCGTAGCGGTAGCTCCTACAATGAGCAGTTCTTC
clone_size: .
d_call: .
cdr3_length: 17
v_call: TRBV19
j_call: TRBJ2-1

cdr3_aa: CASSPGLGAGSGQQTQYF
cdr3_nt: TGTGCCAGCTCACCGGGGCTCGGTGCCGGGTCGGGACAACAGACCCAGTACTTC
clone_size: .
d_call: .
cdr3_length: 18
v_call: TRBV18
j_call: TRBJ2-5

cdr3_aa: CASRRTENTEAFF
cdr3_nt: TGTGCCAGCAGGCGGACAGAGAACACTGAAGCTTTCTTT
clone_size: .
d_call: .
cdr3_length: 13
v_call: TRBV6-5
j_call: TRBJ1-1

cdr3_aa: CASSLGHATDTQYF
cdr3_nt: TGCGCCAGCAGCTTGGGGCACGCCACAGATACGCAGTATTTT
clone_size: .
d_call: .
cdr3_length: 14
v_call: TRBV5-1
j_call: TRBJ2-3

cdr3_aa: CASSHIDRDDYEQYF
cdr3_nt: TGTGCCAGTAGCCACATTGACAGGGACGACTACGAGCAGTACTTC
clone_size: once
d_call: TRBD1
cdr3_length: 15
v_call: TRBV19
j_call: TRBJ2-7

cdr3_aa: CASSLQPGSYEQYF
cdr3_nt: TGTGCCAGCAGCTTACAACCGGGTTCCTACGAGCAGTACTTC
clone_size: .
d_call: .
cdr3_length: 14
v_call: TRBV7-2
j_call: TRBJ2-7

cdr3_aa: CASSITDRGHGETQYF
cdr3_nt: TGCGCCAGCAGTATTACTGACAGGGGGCACGGGGAGACCCAGTACTTC
clone_size: .
d_call: TRBD1
cdr3_length: 16
v_call: TRBV5-1
j_call: TRBJ2-5

cdr3_aa: CASSGDRGRPRQETQYF
cdr3_nt: TGCGCCAGCAGCGGAGACAGGGGGCGACCGCGACAAGAGACCCAGTACTTC
clone_size: .
d_call: TRBD1
cdr3_length: 17
v_call: TRBV5-1
j_call: TRBJ2-5

cdr3_aa: CASSPVQVPSYEQYF
cdr3_nt: TGTGCCAGCTCACCAGTACAGGTCCCCTCCTACGAGCAGTACTTC
clone_size: .
d_call: .
cdr3_length: 15
v_call: TRBV18
j_call: TRBJ2-7

cdr3_aa: CASSLGQLLTGANVLTF
cdr3_nt: TGCGCCAGCAGCTTGGGACAATTATTGACAGGGGCCAACGTCCTGACTTTC
clone_size: .
d_call: .
cdr3_length: 17
v_call: TRBV5-1
j_call: TRBJ2-6

cdr3_aa: CASTRGETQYF
cdr3_nt: TGTGCCAGCACGAGGGGAGAGACCCAGTACTTC
clone_size: .
d_call: .
cdr3_length: 11
v_call: TRBV2
j_call: TRBJ2-5

cdr3_aa: CASSPGQLNYGYTF
cdr3_nt: TGTGCCAGCAGCCCGGGACAGCTCAACTATGGCTACACCTTC
clone_size: .
d_call: TRBD1
cdr3_length: 14
v_call: TRBV5-5
j_call: TRBJ1-2

cdr3_aa: CASTREKYNSPLHF
cdr3_nt: TGTGCCAGCACTAGAGAGAAGTATAATTCACCCCTCCACTTT
clone_size: .
d_call: .
cdr3_length: 14
v_call: TRBV28
j_call: TRBJ1-6

cdr3_aa: CSVDYGYTF
cdr3_nt: TGCAGCGTTGACTATGGCTACACCTTC
clone_size: .
d_call: .
cdr3_length: 9
v_call: TRBV29-1
j_call: TRBJ1-2

cdr3_aa: CAAASGGANTGELFF
cdr3_nt: TGTGCCGCGGCGTCTGGGGGCGCGAACACCGGGGAGCTGTTTTTT
clone_size: .
d_call: .
cdr3_length: 15
v_call: TRBV19
j_call: TRBJ2-2

cdr3_aa: CAISEEAGFWTDTQYF
cdr3_nt: TGTGCCATCAGTGAGGAAGCGGGGTTCTGGACAGATACGCAGTATTTT
clone_size: .
d_call: TRBD2
cdr3_length: 16
v_call: TRBV10-3
j_call: TRBJ2-3

cdr3_aa: CASSEATPRTQYF
cdr3_nt: TGTGCCAGCAGTGAAGCGACTCCTCGTACGCAGTATTTT
clone_size: .
d_call: .
cdr3_length: 13
v_call: TRBV6-1
j_call: TRBJ2-3

cdr3_aa: CASSQTGGTLETQYF
cdr3_nt: TGTGCCAGCAGCCAGACAGGGGGGACATTGGAGACCCAGTACTTC
clone_size: .
d_call: TRBD1
cdr3_length: 15
v_call: TRBV9
j_call: TRBJ2-5

cdr3_aa: CASRTGERTEAFF
cdr3_nt: TGTGCCAGCAGGACAGGGGAACGGACTGAAGCTTTCTTT
clone_size: .
d_call: TRBD1
cdr3_length: 13
v_call: TRBV6-1
j_call: TRBJ1-1

cdr3_aa: CASSPRTGWGNQPQHF
cdr3_nt: TGTGCCAGCAGTCCTCGGACAGGGTGGGGCAATCAGCCCCAGCATTTT
clone_size: .
d_call: TRBD1
cdr3_length: 16
v_call: TRBV28
j_call: TRBJ1-5

cdr3_aa: CASRSQGEKLFF
cdr3_nt: TGCGCCAGCAGGTCCCAGGGAGAAAAACTGTTTTTT
clone_size: once
d_call: .
cdr3_length: 12
v_call: TRBV5-1
j_call: TRBJ1-4

cdr3_aa: CATSRDLWTGGAETDTQYF
cdr3_nt: TGTGCCACCAGCAGAGATCTTTGGACAGGGGGCGCGGAGACAGATACGCAGTATTTT
clone_size: once
d_call: TRBD1
cdr3_length: 19
v_call: TRBV15
j_call: TRBJ2-3

cdr3_aa: CASSQKTYWGDRTGELFF
cdr3_nt: TGTGCCAGCAGCCAAAAAACATATTGGGGGGATCGAACCGGGGAGCTGTTTTTT
clone_size: .
d_call: .
cdr3_length: 18
v_call: TRBV14
j_call: TRBJ2-2

cdr3_aa: CASSWTLAGVGNEQFF
cdr3_nt: TGCGCCAGCAGCTGGACGCTAGCGGGAGTTGGGAATGAGCAGTTCTTC
clone_size: .
d_call: TRBD2
cdr3_length: 16
v_call: TRBV5-1
j_call: TRBJ2-1

cdr3_aa: CATSDIPNSPLHF
cdr3_nt: TGTGCCACCTCGGACATTCCCAATTCACCCCTCCACTTT
clone_size: .
d_call: .
cdr3_length: 13
v_call: TRBV2
j_call: TRBJ1-6

cdr3_aa: CASSQGRGDGYTF
cdr3_nt: TGCGCCAGCAGCCAAGGCAGGGGCGACGGCTACACCTTC
clone_size: .
d_call: .
cdr3_length: 13
v_call: TRBV4-3
j_call: TRBJ1-2

cdr3_aa: CASSLEKSAREKLFF
cdr3_nt: TGCGCCAGCAGCTTGGAGAAATCGGCGAGGGAAAAACTGTTTTTT
clone_size: .
d_call: .
cdr3_length: 15
v_call: TRBV5-1
j_call: TRBJ1-4

cdr3_aa: CASAPDAEKLFF
cdr3_nt: TGTGCCTCAGCCCCGGACGCTGAAAAACTGTTTTTT
clone_size: .
d_call: .
cdr3_length: 12
v_call: TRBV30
j_call: TRBJ1-4

cdr3_aa: CASSGSGRGELFF
cdr3_nt: TGTGCCAGCAGCGGCAGCGGGAGGGGGGAGCTGTTTTTT
clone_size: once
d_call: TRBD2
cdr3_length: 13
v_call: TRBV7-2
j_call: TRBJ2-2

cdr3_aa: CASSDAERPGGYEQYF
cdr3_nt: TGTGCCAGCAGTGACGCTGAGAGGCCTGGAGGCTACGAGCAGTACTTC
clone_size: .
d_call: .
cdr3_length: 16
v_call: TRBV25-1
j_call: TRBJ2-7

cdr3_aa: CASSLQVASNEQYF
cdr3_nt: TGTGCCAGCAGCCTACAAGTAGCGTCGAACGAGCAGTACTTC
clone_size: .
d_call: .
cdr3_length: 14
v_call: TRBV7-2
j_call: TRBJ2-7

cdr3_aa: CAWSATSGRKFTGELFF
cdr3_nt: TGTGCCTGGAGTGCTACTAGCGGGAGAAAATTCACCGGGGAGCTGTTTTTT
clone_size: .
d_call: TRBD2
cdr3_length: 17
v_call: TRBV30
j_call: TRBJ2-2

cdr3_aa: CASSETSGPVGEQYF
cdr3_nt: TGTGCCAGCAGCGAGACTAGCGGGCCCGTGGGAGAGCAGTACTTC
clone_size: .
d_call: TRBD2
cdr3_length: 15
v_call: TRBV6-1
j_call: TRBJ2-7

cdr3_aa: CASQSDAETQYF
cdr3_nt: TGTGCCAGCCAGTCTGATGCCGAGACCCAGTACTTC
clone_size: .
d_call: .
cdr3_length: 12
v_call: TRBV2
j_call: TRBJ2-5

cdr3_aa: CASIRWGRGQASTDTQYF
cdr3_nt: TGTGCCAGCATCCGCTGGGGGAGGGGCCAAGCTAGCACAGATACGCAGTATTTT
clone_size: .
d_call: TRBD2
cdr3_length: 18
v_call: TRBV28
j_call: TRBJ2-3

cdr3_aa: CASITGGPISYNEQFF
cdr3_nt: TGTGCCAGCATAACAGGGGGCCCGATCTCCTACAATGAGCAGTTCTTC
clone_size: .
d_call: TRBD1
cdr3_length: 16
v_call: TRBV5-5
j_call: TRBJ2-1

cdr3_aa: CTSSPETVQGANTEAFF
cdr3_nt: TGCACCAGCAGCCCCGAAACCGTACAGGGGGCGAACACTGAAGCTTTCTTT
clone_size: .
d_call: .
cdr3_length: 17
v_call: TRBV1
j_call: TRBJ1-1

cdr3_aa: CASSVRGPPYEQYF
cdr3_nt: TGTGCCAGCAGTGTTCGGGGACCCCCCTACGAGCAGTACTTC
clone_size: .
d_call: .
cdr3_length: 14
v_call: TRBV6-1
j_call: TRBJ2-7

cdr3_aa: CAWSVGAGSANEKLFF
cdr3_nt: TGTGCCTGGAGTGTAGGGGCAGGATCGGCTAATGAAAAACTGTTTTTT
clone_size: .
d_call: .
cdr3_length: 16
v_call: TRBV30
j_call: TRBJ1-4

cdr3_aa: CATRTSGSYEQYF
cdr3_nt: TGCGCCACTAGGACTAGCGGCTCCTACGAGCAGTACTTC
clone_size: .
d_call: TRBD2
cdr3_length: 13
v_call: TRBV5-1
j_call: TRBJ2-7